The 24 T cell receptor beta chains in this list originate from one sample, sequenced in a study of neurological immune-mediated disorders. TCRdb re-called the 5' RACE reads through MiXCR, storing one row per CDR3 protein. The sample yields tens of thousands of distinct CDR3 sequences, around 3.5% seen once. The material sequenced was PBMCs. Receptor source: a man aged 55-75 years with multiple sclerosis.

This clonotype has at least ten counts. The J gene is TRBJ2-3, the V gene TRBV20-1; maybe TRBD2 (6 bases). The CDR3 totals 15 residues. Trimming shortened V by 3 bases and J by 1 base, and 14 bases separated the two germline ends. Germline V gene data show CDR1 as DFQATT and CDR2 as SNEGSKA (reference sequence). The CDR3 reads CSASLAGRGTDTQYF. Here the CDR3 DNA reads TGCAGTGCTAGTCTTGCGGGAAGGGGCACAGATACGCAGTATTTT.

By sample share, this clonotype is medium-sized. The gene calls are TRBV7-6 and TRBJ1-4; D ambiguous. The V and J ends lost 0 bases and 4 bases respectively, with 21 bases between them. CDR1 SGHVS and CDR2 FNYEAQ come from the germline V gene. The CDR3 spans 19 residues. The CDR3 nucleotides are TGTGCCAGCAGCTTAGCGGACCTAGGAGGGCGGGCCCATAATGAAAAACTGTTTTTT. It translates to CASSLADLGGRAHNEKLFF. The entire variable domain, with the rest obtained from reference TRBV7-6 and TRBJ1-4, is as follows: GAGVSQSPRYKVTKRGQDVALRCDPISGHVSLYWYRQALGQGPEFLTYFNYEAQQDKSGLPNDRFSAERPEGSISTLTIQRTEQRDSAMYRCASSLADLGGRAHNEKLFFGSGTQLSVL.

This clonotype was picked up many times. V usage is TRBV5-6 and J usage is TRBJ1-1; no clear D gene. This CDR3 is 11 amino acids long. V was trimmed by 2 bases and J by 8 bases, leaving 7 bases between them. Per the germline V gene, CDR1 is SGHDT and CDR2 is YYEEEE. CDR3 DNA: TGTGCCAGCAGCTTTGATGAAGAAGCTTTCTTT. Residues: CASSFDEEAFF.

Many counts were recorded for this clonotype. The V and J genes are TRBV5-1 and TRBJ1-2; D uncertain. The germline gives CDR1 SGHRS, CDR2 YFSETQ. The CDR3 consists of 13 residues. The ends were cut back, 7 bases at V and 5 bases at J, with 15 bases in the middle. For the CDR3, the DNA is TGCGCCAGCTCCCTTCCCGACGGGTATGGCTACACCTTC. It is translated as CASSLPDGYGYTF.

This clonotype has ten or more counts. The rearrangement joins TRBV5-1 to TRBJ2-3; tentative D call: TRBD1 (6 bases). The CDR3 length is 14 residues. Germline values: CDR1 SGHRS, CDR2 YFSETQ. Trimming shortened V by 2 bases and J by 4 bases, and 11 bases separated the two germline ends. The CDR3 DNA reads TGCGCCAGCAGCTTCACAGGGCCCCCAGATACGCAGTATTTT. Residues: CASSFTGPPDTQYF.

This clonotype was counted ten times or more. J is TRBJ2-3 and V is TRBV5-1; TRBD1 aligns across 10 bases. Germline-derived CDR1 and CDR2 are SGHRS and YFSETQ. The CDR3 is 13 residues long. The V and J ends lost 7 bases and 5 bases, in that order; junction bases with no gene match: 4. CDR3 in amino acids: CASRGTGEDTQYF. The CDR3 DNA reads as TGCGCCAGCCGGGGGACAGGGGAAGATACGCAGTATTTT.

This clonotype showed up just a few times. CDR3 protein: CASSQVWGNEQFF. The DNA of the CDR3 is TGTGCCAGCAGCCAAGTGTGGGGAAATGAGCAGTTCTTC. The V gene is TRBV14, the J gene TRBJ2-1; no reliable D call. CDR3 length equals 13 residues. Germline V gene sequence: CDR1 SGHDN, CDR2 FVKESK. V lost 1 base and J lost 7, with 8 bases in between.

This clonotype has a count of ten or more. The J gene is TRBJ2-3, the V gene TRBV7-8, with 13 bases matching TRBD2. The germline V gene encodes CDR1 SGHVS and CDR2 FQNEAQ. The V gene end was trimmed by 5 bases and the J gene end by 1 base; junction bases not matched to a gene: 6. The CDR3 length is 17 residues. The DNA of the CDR3 is TGTGCCAGCAGCCCCGCGGGGACTAGCGGGGGCACAGATACGCAGTATTTT. It codes for CASSPAGTSGGTDTQYF.

In its sample, this clonotype was seen many times. V is TRBV20-1 and J is TRBJ2-1; 8 bases line up with TRBD2. This CDR3 contains 14 residues. Trimming removed 5 bases from V and 9 bases from J; junction bases left unmatched: 12. Germline V CDR1 and CDR2: DFQATT, SNEGSKA (reference sequence). The CDR3 region has the DNA TGCAGTGCTTCAAGCGGGAGTCGGCGGGGTGAGCAGTTCTTC. Translating gives CSASSGSRRGEQFF.

This chain links TRBV5-1 with TRBJ2-2, with TRBD1 matching over 7 bases. Trimming removed 0 bases from V and 5 bases from J; junction bases left unmatched: 7. There are 16 residues in the CDR3. Germline loops: CDR1 SGHRS, CDR2 YFSETQ. As DNA, the CDR3 is TGCGCCAGCAGCTTGGAGGGGGCAGTGACGACCGGGGAGCTGTTTTTT. As protein: CASSLEGAVTTGELFF.

This clonotype showed up many times. The chain uses TRBV5-1 and TRBJ2-1; 7 bases match TRBD2. CDR1 is SGHRS, CDR2 YFSETQ, per germline. This CDR3 has 16 residues. The ends lost 2 bases at V and 7 bases at J; junction bases unmatched: 12. The CDR3: CASSLAASGLGNEQFF. The CDR3 DNA follows: TGCGCCAGCAGCTTAGCCGCTAGCGGCCTGGGAAATGAGCAGTTCTTC.

This clonotype has ten or more counts. The chain combines TRBV12-3 or TRBV12-4 with TRBJ1-3; no clear D gene. This CDR3 region has 14 residues. Between the trimmed V and J ends, which lost 2 bases and 4 bases, there was a span of 9 bases. The CDR3 region is CASSLNRGGNTIYF. The CDR3 region has the DNA TGTGCCAGCAGTTTAAACCGGGGAGGAAACACCATATATTTT.

This clonotype has only a few counts. This may stem from a read error, because a much larger clone lies one nucleotide away. The chain employs TRBV7-2 and TRBJ1-1; possibly TRBD1 for D (6 bases). Trimming shortened V by 6 bases and J by 1 base, and 12 bases separated the two germline ends. The CDR3 totals 14 residues. CDR1 is SGHTA and CDR2 is FQGNSA in the germline V gene. The CDR3 bases are TGTGCCAGCAGGGGGGCGGACCAGAACACTGAAGCTTTCTTT. Translating gives CASRGADQNTEAFF.

This clonotype was observed at least ten times. The CDR3 protein is CASSRGLAYEQYF. The CDR3 coding sequence is TGTGCCAGCAGCCGCGGACTAGCTTACGAGCAGTACTTC. The rearrangement links TRBV11-3 to TRBJ2-7; the match to TRBD2 covers 8 bases. Germline values: CDR1 SGHNT, CDR2 YENEEA. CDR3 size: 13 residues. V lost 5 bases to trimming and J lost 4 bases; unmatched junction nucleotides: 4.

This clonotype was seen ten or more times. This chain connects TRBV29-1 to TRBJ2-1, with 8 bases aligning to TRBD2. Germline V CDR1 and CDR2: SQVTM, ANQGSEA. CDR3 length: 14 residues. V dropped 3 bases and J dropped 6; count of bases not matched to a gene: 7. Here the CDR3 reads CSVDLGSGINEQFF. The CDR3 nucleotides are TGCAGCGTTGATCTTGGTAGCGGGATCAATGAGCAGTTCTTC.

Only a few counts were recorded for this clonotype. The CDR3 DNA reads as TGTGCCAGCAGTTGGGGATGGGGTGAGCATACAAAGCAGTTCTTC. Translated, it gives CASSWGWGEHTKQFF. The rearrangement uses TRBV12-3 or TRBV12-4 and TRBJ2-1; D is undetermined. Trimming shortened V by 4 bases and J by 11 bases, and 21 bases separated the two germline ends. This CDR3 is built from 15 residues.

This clonotype was picked up many times. The genes are TRBV12-3 or TRBV12-4 and TRBJ2-7, with D possibly being TRBD2 (6 bases). V was shortened by 11 bases and J by 3 bases, with 11 bases between the two germline ends. CDR3 length equals 11 residues. This CDR3 reads CASGEVYEQYF. As DNA, the CDR3 is TGTGCCTCGGGAGAGGTCTACGAGCAGTACTTC.

The table lists this clonotype with many counts. The chain links TRBV20-1 to TRBJ2-7; D not resolved. This CDR3 spans 11 amino acids. Trimming left V 1 base short and J 4 bases short, with 5 bases between. Germline V lookup: CDR1 DFQATT, CDR2 SNEGSKA (reference sequence). In DNA form, the CDR3 reads TGCAGTGCTAGAGGACAATACGAGCAGTACTTC. This sequence encodes CSARGQYEQYF.

The V and J genes are TRBV7-6 and TRBJ1-1; possible D gene TRBD1, 6 bases. The CDR3 consists of 13 residues. Germline-derived CDR1 and CDR2 are SGHVS and FNYEAQ. V was cut by 2 bases and J by 6 bases, with 10 bases left in between. CDR3 sequence (DNA): TGTGCCAGCAGCTTACACAGGGAGGCTGAAGCTTTCTTT. This encodes CASSLHREAEAFF.

This clonotype has a count of ten or more. A junction end diverges from the germline sequence, so it may reflect a read error. This chain joins TRBV5-1 and TRBJ2-6; weak D call: TRBD1 (5 bases). The CDR3 covers 16 residues. Germline loops: CDR1 SGHRS, CDR2 YFSETQ. The CDR3 sequence: CASSLVAGSAANVLTF. The CDR3 nucleotides are TGCGCCAGCAGCTTGGTGGCAGGGTCTGCGGCCAACGTCCTGACTTTC.

This clonotype came up many times. CDR3 amino acids: CASSLGLESHGELFF. CDR3 DNA: TGCGCCAGCAGCTTGGGACTAGAGTCTCACGGGGAGCTGTTTTTT. This chain links TRBV5-1 with TRBJ2-2, with D possibly being TRBD2 (6 bases). The CDR3 is made up of 15 amino acids. The germline V gene encodes CDR1 SGHRS and CDR2 YFSETQ. V lost 0 bases, J lost 7 bases, and 13 bases lay in between.

This clonotype was detected ten times or more. The genes are TRBV7-9 and TRBJ1-2; D is unresolved. CDR3 length equals 15 residues. Germline CDR1 SEHNR, CDR2 FQNEAQ (reference sequence). Trimming cost V 5 bases and J 3 bases, with 16 bases left between them. The CDR3 region is CASSPRTLWDYGYTF. Here the CDR3 DNA reads TGTGCCAGCAGCCCCCGGACCCTATGGGACTATGGCTACACCTTC.

This clonotype was seen more than once but under ten times. A single base separates this from a much larger clone, so it may be a read error. The chain employs TRBV9 and TRBJ1-3; tentatively, D is TRBD1 (6 bases). V dropped 4 bases and J dropped 8 bases, with 22 bases sitting between them. This CDR3 spans 16 amino acids. Per germline, CDR1 SGDLS and CDR2 YYNGEE. The CDR3 loop is CASSLQGSKLADTIYF. The CDR3 bases are TGTGCCAGCAGCCTCCAGGGGAGTAAGCTGGCGGACACCATATATTTT. Looking up the rest from reference TRBV9 and TRBJ1-3 gives the full variable domain: DSGVTQTPKHLITATGQRVTLRCSPRSGDLSVYWYQQSLDQGLQFLIQYYNGEERAKGNILERFSAQQFPDLHSELNLSSLELGDSALYFCASSLQGSKLADTIYFGEGSWLTVV.

To note about this clonotype: A much larger clone lies one base from this, so it may be a read error. The chain couples TRBV20-1 to TRBJ1-5; TRBD1 aligns across 7 bases. The CDR3 covers 15 residues. Germline CDR1 reads DFQATT; CDR2 reads SNEGSKA (reference sequence). The CDR3 DNA reads as TGCAGTGCTTTATCCGGGACAGCCTTCAATCAGCACCAGCATTTT. Its protein product is CSALSGTAFNQHQHF.